This entry is about one TCR beta chain. This record belongs to a study of blood T cell repertoires in COVID-19. As for the study in general: The United States, Italy and Spain were the sources of the acute and convalescent COVID-19 samples. The cDNA or gDNA used as material had been derived from T cells, B-cell-depleted T cells, or PBMCs.

Under the authors' procedure: Amplification of reference gene primers provided the estimated nucleated cell counts. Clones were sequenced by immunoSEQ multiplex PCR, and TCRdb holds only the in-frame ones, with some missing. Clone size and the V and J calls come from that table; the DNA yielded D and trimming. This table has over 200,000 clones, approximately 90% appearing once. The V segment lost 6 bases and the J segment 7 bases; nucleotides outside the gene matches: 7. The CDR3 spans 14 residues. Germline assignment: CDR1 MNHEY and CDR2 SMNVEV (reference sequence). This sequence originates from a man aged 25-40 years with acute or convalescent COVID-19. What was sequenced was peripheral blood. The chain has TRBV27 and TRBJ1-2, with 11 bases fitting TRBD1. The CDR3 DNA reads as TGTGCCAGCAGACGGACAGGGGGCGCGTTTGGCTACACCTTC. Translating it yields CASRRTGGAFGYTF.